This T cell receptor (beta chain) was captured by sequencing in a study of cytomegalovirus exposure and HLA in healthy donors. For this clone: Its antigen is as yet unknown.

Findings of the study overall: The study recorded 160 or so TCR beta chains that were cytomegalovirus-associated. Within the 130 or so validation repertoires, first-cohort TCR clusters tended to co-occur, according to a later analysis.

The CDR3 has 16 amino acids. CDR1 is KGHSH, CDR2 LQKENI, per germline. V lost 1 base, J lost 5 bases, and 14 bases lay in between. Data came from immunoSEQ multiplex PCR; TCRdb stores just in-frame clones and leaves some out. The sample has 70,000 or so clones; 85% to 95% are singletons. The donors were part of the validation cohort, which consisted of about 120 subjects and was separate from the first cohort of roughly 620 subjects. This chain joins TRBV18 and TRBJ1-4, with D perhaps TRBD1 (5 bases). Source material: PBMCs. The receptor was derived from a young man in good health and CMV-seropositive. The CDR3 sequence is CASSPRVPGENEKLFF. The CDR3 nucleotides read TGTGCCAGCTCACCACGAGTGCCGGGGGAAAATGAAAAACTGTTTTTT.